These T cell receptor beta chains were read from a single sample in a study of cytomegalovirus exposure and HLA in healthy donors. Some clones are missing from TCRdb's copy, which holds only in-frame ones; the method was immunoSEQ multiplex PCR. The sample holds about 130,000 clones, more than 70% seen once. Sequencing used PBMCs. The source is a woman aged 30 to 39 in good health and CMV-seropositive. Each CDR3 is given with its conserved first and last residue. The order of the fields is D gene, V gene, J gene, clone size, CDR3 protein, CDR3 DNA. A D gene is named only where the DNA matches it firmly. Where a row states a size, it is once, few, many or the class of an expanded clone; other rows omit it.

D gene: TRBD2
V gene: TRBV2
J gene: TRBJ2-5
clone size: -
CDR3 protein: CASSLLAGVETQYF
CDR3 DNA: TGTGCCAGCAGTTTACTAGCGGGGGTGGAGACCCAGTACTTC

D gene: TRBD2
V gene: TRBV5-1
J gene: TRBJ2-7
clone size: -
CDR3 protein: CASSLEVGTSLYEQYF
CDR3 DNA: TGCGCCAGCAGCTTGGAGGTGGGGACTAGTCTCTACGAGCAGTACTTC

D gene: -
V gene: TRBV4-1
J gene: TRBJ2-1
clone size: -
CDR3 protein: CASSQGRVTTRDNEQFF
CDR3 DNA: TGCGCCAGCAGCCAAGGGCGGGTCACCACGAGGGACAATGAGCAGTTCTTC

D gene: TRBD1
V gene: TRBV30
J gene: TRBJ1-4
clone size: -
CDR3 protein: CAFTGGNEKLFF
CDR3 DNA: TGTGCCTTTACAGGGGGGAATGAAAAACTGTTTTTT

D gene: -
V gene: TRBV6-5
J gene: TRBJ2-2
clone size: -
CDR3 protein: CASRLRETGELFF
CDR3 DNA: TGTGCCAGCAGACTCAGGGAAACGGGGGAGCTGTTTTTT

D gene: -
V gene: TRBV2
J gene: TRBJ1-3
clone size: -
CDR3 protein: CASSDRGRNTIYF
CDR3 DNA: TGTGCCAGCAGTGACAGGGGACGAAACACCATATATTTT

D gene: -
V gene: TRBV27
J gene: TRBJ2-2
clone size: -
CDR3 protein: CASRPGAGELFF
CDR3 DNA: TGTGCCAGCAGACCAGGGGCCGGGGAGCTGTTTTTT

D gene: TRBD2
V gene: TRBV12-5
J gene: TRBJ2-5
clone size: -
CDR3 protein: CASGTGTSVGETQYF
CDR3 DNA: TGTGCTAGTGGGACCGGGACTAGCGTTGGGGAGACCCAGTACTTC

D gene: -
V gene: TRBV11-2
J gene: TRBJ2-3
clone size: -
CDR3 protein: CASSLWGEVDTQYF
CDR3 DNA: TGTGCCAGCAGCTTATGGGGGGAGGTAGATACGCAGTATTTT

D gene: -
V gene: TRBV5-6
J gene: TRBJ1-1
clone size: -
CDR3 protein: CASSGGGVEAFF
CDR3 DNA: TGTGCCAGCAGCGGAGGGGGGGTGGAGGCTTTCTTT

D gene: TRBD2
V gene: TRBV28
J gene: TRBJ2-1
clone size: -
CDR3 protein: CASRPGTSGIYEQFF
CDR3 DNA: TGTGCCAGCAGGCCCGGGACTAGCGGGATATATGAGCAGTTCTTC

D gene: -
V gene: TRBV5-1
J gene: TRBJ1-2
clone size: -
CDR3 protein: CASSLEGQGYGYTF
CDR3 DNA: TGCGCCAGCAGCTTGGAGGGGCAAGGGTATGGCTACACCTTC

D gene: TRBD1
V gene: TRBV5-4
J gene: TRBJ2-5
clone size: -
CDR3 protein: CASSWGTEQETQYF
CDR3 DNA: TGTGCCAGCAGCTGGGGGACAGAGCAAGAGACCCAGTACTTC

D gene: -
V gene: TRBV19
J gene: TRBJ2-7
clone size: -
CDR3 protein: CASSYIGYEQYF
CDR3 DNA: TGTGCCAGTAGTTACATCGGGTACGAGCAGTACTTC

D gene: -
V gene: TRBV2
J gene: TRBJ1-2
clone size: once
CDR3 protein: CASSLGLTRGYTF
CDR3 DNA: TGTGCCAGCAGCCTCGGACTCACCCGCGGCTACACCTTC

D gene: -
V gene: TRBV2
J gene: TRBJ1-1
clone size: -
CDR3 protein: CASRSDTEDTEAFF
CDR3 DNA: TGTGCCAGCAGGTCGGACACCGAAGACACTGAAGCTTTCTTT

D gene: TRBD1
V gene: TRBV5-1
J gene: TRBJ2-3
clone size: -
CDR3 protein: CASSSGQVGDTQYF
CDR3 DNA: TGCGCCAGCAGCTCGGGACAGGTTGGAGATACGCAGTATTTT

D gene: TRBD1
V gene: TRBV27
J gene: TRBJ2-7
clone size: -
CDR3 protein: CASSPGTGISYEQYF
CDR3 DNA: TGTGCCAGCAGTCCCGGGACAGGTATTTCCTACGAGCAGTACTTC

D gene: -
V gene: TRBV21-1
J gene: TRBJ2-7
clone size: -
CDR3 protein: CASSKEGTASYEQYF
CDR3 DNA: TGTGCCAGCAGCAAAGAGGGGACAGCTTCCTACGAGCAGTACTTC

D gene: -
V gene: TRBV7-6
J gene: TRBJ2-2
clone size: -
CDR3 protein: CASSLTWERGTGELFF
CDR3 DNA: TGTGCCAGCAGCTTAACGTGGGAGCGAGGCACCGGGGAGCTGTTTTTT

D gene: -
V gene: TRBV5-6
J gene: TRBJ1-2
clone size: -
CDR3 protein: CASSSISDGYTF
CDR3 DNA: TGTGCCAGCAGCTCCATATCGGATGGCTACACCTTC

D gene: TRBD2
V gene: TRBV29-1
J gene: TRBJ2-7
clone size: -
CDR3 protein: CSVAAGALYEQYF
CDR3 DNA: TGCAGCGTAGCAGCGGGGGCCCTCTACGAGCAGTACTTC

D gene: -
V gene: TRBV30
J gene: TRBJ1-5
clone size: -
CDR3 protein: CAWSDTGLDQPQHF
CDR3 DNA: TGTGCCTGGAGTGATACAGGGTTGGATCAGCCCCAGCATTTT

D gene: TRBD2
V gene: TRBV28
J gene: TRBJ2-7
clone size: -
CDR3 protein: CASSFWAGAGEQYF
CDR3 DNA: TGTGCCAGCAGTTTTTGGGCGGGAGCAGGAGAGCAGTACTTC

D gene: -
V gene: TRBV27
J gene: TRBJ1-6
clone size: -
CDR3 protein: CASSSSYAGNSPLHF
CDR3 DNA: TGTGCCAGCAGTTCCTCCTATGCAGGGAATTCACCCCTCCACTTT

D gene: -
V gene: TRBV9
J gene: TRBJ2-3
clone size: -
CDR3 protein: CASTPGWGRQDTQYF
CDR3 DNA: TGTGCCAGCACCCCTGGGTGGGGGCGACAAGATACGCAGTATTTT

D gene: -
V gene: TRBV6-1
J gene: TRBJ1-2
clone size: -
CDR3 protein: CASSEEAVLYGYTF
CDR3 DNA: TGTGCCAGCAGTGAGGAGGCGGTCCTCTATGGCTACACCTTC

D gene: TRBD1
V gene: TRBV19
J gene: TRBJ1-2
clone size: -
CDR3 protein: CASAVLGTDPFYGYTF
CDR3 DNA: TGTGCCAGCGCCGTCCTCGGGACAGATCCCTTCTATGGCTACACCTTC

D gene: -
V gene: TRBV28
J gene: TRBJ1-2
clone size: -
CDR3 protein: CASGLTGNYGYTF
CDR3 DNA: TGTGCCAGCGGACTTACAGGGAACTATGGCTACACCTTC

D gene: -
V gene: TRBV28
J gene: TRBJ2-5
clone size: -
CDR3 protein: CASSLEAAYQETQYF
CDR3 DNA: TGTGCCAGCAGTTTAGAGGCAGCATACCAAGAGACCCAGTACTTC

D gene: TRBD1
V gene: TRBV25-1
J gene: TRBJ1-4
clone size: -
CDR3 protein: CASSEGVAGGGEKLFF
CDR3 DNA: TGTGCCAGCAGTGAAGGCGTGGCAGGGGGAGGTGAAAAACTGTTTTTT